This T cell receptor beta chain comes out of a study of cytomegalovirus exposure and HLA in healthy donors. This PCR relied on a set of 60 Vbeta primers and 13 Jbeta primers. The repertoire was sequenced with immunoSEQ multiplex PCR; TCRdb's copy has only in-frame clones and lacks some. The sample contains about 68,000 clones, about 81% of which appear only once. V was clipped by 2 bases and J by 4 bases, with 9 bases between them. The CDR3 length is 13 residues. In germline, CDR1 is SGHNT, CDR2 YYREEE (reference sequence). This chain joins TRBV5-4 and TRBJ2-5; D not resolved. The receptor was derived from a human donor in good health. The sample comprised PBMCs. The CDR3 spells CASSFRGLETQYF. The CDR3 DNA reads TGTGCCAGCAGCTTTAGAGGATTAGAGACCCAGTACTTC.